Below are 26 T cell receptor beta chains sequenced from a single sample in a study of blood T cell repertoires in COVID-19. Some clones are missing from TCRdb's copy, which holds only in-frame ones; the method was immunoSEQ multiplex PCR. The sample contains 250,000 to 350,000 clones, about 90% of which appear only once. Sequenced material: PBMCs or T cells enriched from blood (not recorded which). The receptor source for this set is a woman aged 18-29 years with acute COVID-19.

The V and J genes are TRBV15 and TRBJ1-2; 8 bases are shared with TRBD1. J was trimmed by 5 bases and V by 5 bases; bases with no gene match: 7. Germline V lookup: CDR1 LNHNV, CDR2 YYDKDF (reference sequence). This CDR3 comprises 14 residues. The DNA for the CDR3 is TGTGCCACCAGCGTCAGGGGGCGCGGGTATGGCTACACCTTC. This translates into CATSVRGRGYGYTF.

The J gene is TRBJ2-1, the V gene TRBV30; no clear D. The CDR3 has 12 residues. Germline CDR1 and CDR2: GTSNPN and SVGIG (reference sequence). Trimming took off 2 bases at V and 9 bases at J, with 11 bases between the two ends. The CDR3 nucleotides are TGTGCCTGGAGTCGTAGTTGGGCTGAGCAGTTCTTC. The encoded protein is CAWSRSWAEQFF.

The V gene is TRBV15, the J gene TRBJ2-1; 8 bases are a match to TRBD2. V shed 0 bases and J 0 bases; nucleotides not matched to a gene: 7. The CDR3 extends over 18 amino acids. The germline V gene encodes CDR1 LNHNV and CDR2 YYDKDF (reference sequence). CDR3 sequence (DNA): TGTGCCACCAGCAGAGACCTCATAAGCGGGAGCTCCTACAATGAGCAGTTCTTC. This encodes CATSRDLISGSSYNEQFF.

The gene calls are TRBV21-1 and TRBJ1-6; the table names TRBD1, a call not compared with the DNA. TRBV21-1 is recorded as a pseudogene. The CDR3 sequence is 20 residues long. CDR3 nucleotides: TGTGCCAGCAGGGGAGCCACAGGGGTCAGTCCCTCCTCCTATAATTCACCCCTCCACTTT. Protein product: CASRGATGVSPSSYNSPLHF.

The chain combines TRBV27 with TRBJ2-3; 11 bases are a match to TRBD2. The CDR3 has 17 residues. Germline CDR1 is MNHEY and CDR2 is SMNVEV (reference sequence). J gave up 1 base and V 2 bases, and 5 bases lay outside the gene matches. CDR3 amino acids: CASSLKSSGRGTDTQYF. The DNA of the CDR3 is TGTGCCAGCAGTTTAAAAAGTAGCGGGAGGGGCACAGATACGCAGTATTTT.

The rearrangement links TRBV6-5 to TRBJ2-1, with TRBD2 matching over 12 bases. The CDR3 is 15 amino acids. Germline CDR1 reads MNHEY; CDR2 reads SVGAGI. Trimming removed 5 bases from V and 5 bases from J; junction bases left unmatched: 4. CDR3 in DNA: TGTGCCAGCAGTAACGGACTAGCGGGAAACAATGAGCAGTTCTTC. It is translated as CASSNGLAGNNEQFF.

The J gene is TRBJ2-3, the V gene TRBV6-5; 9 nucleotides match TRBD2. After removal of 7 bases from V and 3 bases from J, the junction contained 2 bases not matched to a gene. The germline V gene has CDR1 MNHEY and CDR2 SVGAGI. The CDR3 sequence is 13 residues long. The CDR3 loop is CASITSGTDTQYF. Written as DNA, the CDR3 is TGTGCCAGCATTACTAGCGGGACAGATACGCAGTATTTT.

The J gene is TRBJ2-3, the V gene TRBV6-1; no firm D call. CDR3 length equals 13 residues. CDR1 and CDR2 (germline): MNHNS, SASEGT. V was clipped by 3 bases and J by 2 bases, with 6 bases between them. The DNA of the CDR3 is TGTGCCAGCAGTGAGGGCTACACAGATACGCAGTATTTT. Translating it yields CASSEGYTDTQYF.

V is TRBV28 and J is TRBJ2-7, with 8 bases aligning to TRBD1. CDR1 and CDR2 (germline): MDHEN, SYDVKM. The V segment lost 1 base and the J segment 2 bases; nucleotides outside the gene matches: 7. This CDR3 has 16 residues. CDR3: CASSLSRRQGTYEQYF. CDR3 in DNA: TGTGCCAGCAGTTTATCCCGACGACAGGGGACCTACGAGCAGTACTTC.

V gene TRBV28 combines with J gene TRBJ1-5; 8 nucleotides line up with TRBD1. After removal of 3 bases from V and 1 base from J, the junction contained 17 bases not matched to a gene. The CDR3 is made up of 20 amino acids. The germline gives CDR1 MDHEN, CDR2 SYDVKM. The CDR3 loop reads CASSLTGGEYHRGSNQPQHF. The CDR3 coding sequence is TGTGCCAGCAGTTTGACGGGTGGGGAGTACCACAGGGGGAGCAATCAGCCCCAGCATTTT.

CDR3 loop: CASSLARLAGVYNEQFF. The DNA for the CDR3 is TGCGCCAGCAGCTTGGCCCGACTAGCGGGAGTATACAATGAGCAGTTCTTC. The rearrangement joins TRBV5-1 to TRBJ2-1; 12 nucleotides align to TRBD2. Germline CDR1 reads SGHRS; CDR2 reads YFSETQ. The CDR3 spans 17 residues. The J segment lost 4 bases and the V segment lost 0 bases, leaving 5 bases of the junction unmatched.

The gene calls are TRBV4-1 and TRBJ2-1; 9 bases match TRBD2. The CDR3 totals 16 residues. The germline V gene has CDR1 MGHRA and CDR2 YSYEKL. V gave up 0 bases and J gave up 9 bases; unmatched junction bases: 9. The CDR3 loop reads CASSQETGLAVIEQFF. The CDR3 DNA follows: TGCGCCAGCAGCCAAGAAACGGGACTAGCAGTTATTGAGCAGTTCTTC.

The chain uses TRBV6-5 and TRBJ2-7, with 7 bases fitting TRBD1. V trimming: 7 bases; J trimming: 1 base; junction bases outside the gene matches: 10. CDR3 size: 15 residues. Germline values: CDR1 MNHEY, CDR2 SVGAGI. CDR3 in DNA: TGTGCCAGCAAGTTTGGGGACAGAGCATCCTACGAGCAGTACTTC. Translating it yields CASKFGDRASYEQYF.

The CDR3 sequence is CASRTWGSESDTQYF. Here the CDR3 DNA reads TGTGCCAGCCGAACGTGGGGCAGCGAGTCAGATACGCAGTATTTT. The V gene is TRBV28, the J gene TRBJ2-3; D may be TRBD1 (5 bases). The germline V gene encodes CDR1 MDHEN and CDR2 SYDVKM. V was pared by 8 bases and J by 4 bases, with 19 bases between. This CDR3 has 15 residues.

This clone was counted a few times. This chain links TRBV2 with TRBJ2-5, with D possibly matching TRBD1 (5 bases). The CDR3 runs 15 residues. Germline V gene lookup returns CDR1 SNHLY and CDR2 FYNNEI. The V and J ends lost 4 bases and 5 bases respectively, with 17 bases between them. The CDR3 DNA is TGTGCCAGCAGTGCCCAGACAGTGGCCCAGGAGACCCAGTACTTC. This sequence encodes CASSAQTVAQETQYF. The complete variable domain, with remaining parts taken from reference TRBV2 and TRBJ2-5, reads EPEVTQTPSHQVTQMGQEVILRCVPISNHLYFYWYRQILGQKVEFLVSFYNNEISEKSEIFDDQFSVERPDGSNFTLKIRSTKLEDSAMYFCASSAQTVAQETQYFGPGTRLLVL.

The rearrangement joins TRBV15 to TRBJ2-5, with 10 nucleotides matching TRBD2. Trimming at V came to 6 bases and at J to 5 bases, leaving 9 bases not matched to a gene. The CDR3 loop spans 15 amino acids. Germline lookup yields CDR1 LNHNV and CDR2 YYDKDF (reference sequence). For the CDR3, the DNA is TGTGCCACCAGTGATCTAGCGGGAGTAGGGGAGACCCAGTACTTC. This encodes CATSDLAGVGETQYF.

V usage is TRBV2 and J usage is TRBJ1-5; 8 nucleotides agree with TRBD1. The V and J ends lost 6 bases and 7 bases, in that order; junction bases with no gene match: 8. From germline, CDR1 is SNHLY and CDR2 FYNNEI. The CDR3 consists of 14 residues. The CDR3 reads CASSERTGLQPQHF. The CDR3 nucleotides read TGTGCCAGCAGCGAAAGGACAGGGCTGCAGCCCCAGCATTTT.

This chain links TRBV29-1 with TRBJ1-2; D is possibly TRBD1 (6 bases). Trimming left V 6 bases short and J 6 bases short, with 29 bases between. Germline CDR1 and CDR2: SQVTM and ANQGSEA. The length of the CDR3 is 17 residues. The CDR3 DNA follows: TGCAGCGTCACAGAAATTCGGGGGGGCGCGTTTGAGAATGGCTACACCTTC. This encodes CSVTEIRGGAFENGYTF. The full variable domain, in which reference TRBV29-1 and TRBJ1-2 provide the parts outside the CDR3, is SAVISQKPSRDICQRGTSLTIQCQVDSQVTMMFWYRQQPGQSLTLIATANQGSEATYESGFVIDKFPISRPNLTFSTLTVSNMSPEDSSIYLCSVTEIRGGAFENGYTFGSGTRLTVV.

V usage is TRBV30 and J usage is TRBJ1-2; D gene uncertain. Between the trimmed V and J ends, which lost 3 bases and 7 bases, there was a span of 18 bases. There are 14 residues in the CDR3. The germline V gene has CDR1 GTSNPN and CDR2 SVGIG (reference sequence). CDR3 nucleotide sequence: TGTGCCTGGAGCCCCGGACGGGAATTGTTTGGCTACACCTTC. It is translated as CAWSPGRELFGYTF. The whole variable domain, remainder taken from reference TRBV30 and TRBJ1-2, is SQTIHQWPATLVQPVGSPLSLECTVEGTSNPNLYWYRQAAGRGLQLLFYSVGIGQISSEVPQNLSASRPQDRQFILSSKKLLLSDSGFYLCAWSPGRELFGYTFGSGTRLTVV.

CDR3 in amino acids: CASSQGFGGPSYNEQFF. The CDR3 nucleotides read TGTGCCAGCAGCCAAGGGTTCGGCGGTCCATCCTACAATGAGCAGTTCTTC. The rearrangement uses TRBV14 and TRBJ2-1; D is unresolved. This CDR3 is built from 17 residues. With 1 base removed from V and 1 base from J, the gap between germline ends came to 14 bases. Germline CDR1 reads SGHDN; CDR2 reads FVKESK.

V usage is TRBV5-1 and J usage is TRBJ2-3, with a possible D match to TRBD2 (5 bases). The ends were cut back, 1 base at V and 2 bases at J, with 11 bases in the middle. There are 15 residues in the CDR3. CDR1 SGHRS and CDR2 YFSETQ come from the germline V gene. CDR3 coding DNA: TGCGCCAGCAGCTTGTCGCTAGCCTACACAGATACGCAGTATTTT. Translation: CASSLSLAYTDTQYF.

J is TRBJ1-2 and V is TRBV27, with D uncertain. The germline CDR1 and CDR2 sequences are MNHEY and SMNVEV (reference sequence). V lost 4 bases, J lost 3 bases, and 9 bases lay in between. The CDR3 covers 13 residues. The CDR3 region is CASSSVRDYGYTF. Here the CDR3 DNA reads TGTGCCAGCAGTTCGGTGAGGGACTATGGCTACACCTTC.

The chain recombines TRBV7-9 with TRBJ1-1; no clear D. CDR1 and CDR2 (germline): SEHNR, FQNEAQ (reference sequence). This CDR3 is built from 14 residues. The V end was cut by 2 bases, the J end by 4 bases, with 11 bases between. The CDR3 is CASSLSEVATEAFF. The CDR3 coding sequence is TGTGCCAGCAGCTTAAGTGAGGTGGCCACTGAAGCTTTCTTT.

The chain's CDR3 is CASSSRGAPYEQYF. CDR3 in DNA: TGTGCCAGCAGCTCCAGGGGCGCACCTTACGAGCAGTACTTC. The chain is built from TRBV11-3 and TRBJ2-7, with D maybe TRBD1 (6 bases). Germline V CDR1 and CDR2: SGHNT, YENEEA. V dropped 4 bases and J dropped 4 bases, with 14 bases sitting between them. The CDR3 is 14 residues long.

This clone was detected only a few times. The rearrangement joins TRBV29-1 to TRBJ2-2, with 9 positions matching TRBD1. The germline V gene encodes CDR1 SQVTM and CDR2 ANQGSEA. Losses at the gene ends were 7 bases for V and 4 bases for J; bases not matched to a gene: 7. This CDR3 is built from 14 residues. The CDR3 region is CSGGQGTLTGELFF. The CDR3 DNA follows: TGCAGCGGAGGACAGGGGACCCTCACCGGGGAGCTGTTTTTT.

This chain connects TRBV29-1 to TRBJ1-2, with D possibly matching TRBD1 (6 bases). The V gene's germline CDR1 is SQVTM and CDR2 ANQGSEA. The CDR3 has 13 amino acids. V gave up 6 bases and J gave up 8 bases, with 19 bases separating them. CDR3 coding DNA: TGCAGCGTGAGGGGGTACAGGTCGGCAGGCTACACCTTC. This codes for CSVRGYRSAGYTF.